This entry lists 29 T cell receptor beta chains sequenced from one sample in a study of memory CD4+ T cells and cytomegalovirus serostatus. The sort gate was single viable CD3+CD4+CD8-CD45RO+ cells for memory CD4+ T cells. Assay: immunoSEQ multiplex PCR; the TCRdb copy retains only in-frame clones and omits some. The sample contains about 64,000 clones, roughly three quarters of which appear only once. The sample consisted of memory CD4+ T cells from blood. Source of these receptors: an adult in good health and CMV-seronegative.

The chain recombines TRBV7-2 with TRBJ1-2; the D gene is possibly TRBD1 (6 bases). Looked up from germline, CDR1 is SGHTA and CDR2 is FQGNSA. The CDR3 runs to 14 residues. V dropped 5 bases and J dropped 8 bases, with 18 bases sitting between them. The DNA of the CDR3 is TGTGCCAGCAGCGTCCGACAGGCATGGGACGGCTACACCTTC. Its protein is CASSVRQAWDGYTF.

This sequence joins TRBV7-2 and TRBJ1-1; D unclear. The CDR3 is 14 residues long. V dropped 5 bases and J dropped 3 bases, with 13 bases sitting between them. Germline V lookup: CDR1 SGHTA, CDR2 FQGNSA. The CDR3 spells CASSPQPGHTEAFF. CDR3 in DNA: TGTGCCAGCAGCCCGCAACCGGGCCACACTGAAGCTTTCTTT.

This rearrangement joins TRBV10-3 to TRBJ1-5; D is possibly TRBD1 (6 bases). The ends were cut back, 3 bases at V and 7 bases at J, with 16 bases in the middle. The CDR3 sequence is 15 residues long. Germline V gene lookup returns CDR1 ENHRY and CDR2 SYGVKD. CDR3: CAISDSVQGGQPQHF. The CDR3 bases are TGTGCCATCAGTGATTCTGTACAGGGAGGACAGCCCCAGCATTTT.

The chain carries TRBV7-3 and TRBJ1-2; 7 bases align to TRBD1. Germline V gives CDR1 SGHTA, CDR2 FQGTGA. CDR3 length: 13 amino acids. Losses at the gene ends were 5 bases for V and 6 bases for J; bases not matched to a gene: 6. CDR3 sequence: CASSPTGKDGYTF. In DNA form, the CDR3 reads TGTGCCAGCAGCCCGACAGGGAAAGATGGCTACACCTTC.

V is TRBV6-5 and J is TRBJ2-5; 7 nucleotides agree with TRBD2. The CDR3 length is 16 residues. The germline gives CDR1 MNHEY, CDR2 SVGAGI. Trimming cost V 4 bases and J 5 bases; bases outside gene matches: 13. The CDR3 DNA reads as TGTGCCAGCAGTTTACTCGGGGCGGGAGTGGGGGAGACCCAGTACTTC. It specifies CASSLLGAGVGETQYF.

Written as DNA, the CDR3 is TGCGCCAGCAGTGGACTAGGGAGCGGTCACGACACCGGGGAGCTGTTTTTT. As protein: CASSGLGSGHDTGELFF. The rearrangement links TRBV10-1 to TRBJ2-2; D is possibly TRBD2 (6 bases). This CDR3 has 17 amino acids. Germline CDR1 WNHNN, CDR2 SYGVQD (reference sequence). V gave up 4 bases and J gave up 3 bases, with 18 bases separating them.

The chain couples TRBV11-2 to TRBJ1-4, with D tentatively TRBD1 (6 bases). CDR1 is SGHAT, CDR2 FQNNGV, per germline. The CDR3 is 14 residues long. V lost 2 bases and J 7 bases, leaving 11 bases between the germline ends. The chain's CDR3 is CASSLQGFSEKLFF. CDR3 sequence (DNA): TGTGCCAGCAGCTTACAGGGGTTCAGTGAAAAACTGTTTTTT.

This sequence joins TRBV18 and TRBJ1-3; no clear D gene. The ends were cut back, 3 bases at V and 1 base at J, with 7 bases in the middle. CDR3 size: 14 residues. The germline V gene has CDR1 KGHSH and CDR2 LQKENI. CDR3 region: CASSPFTSGNTIYF. Here the CDR3 DNA reads TGTGCCAGCTCACCTTTCACGTCTGGAAACACCATATATTTT.

The genes are TRBV2 and TRBJ2-7; 7 bases fit TRBD1. Germline lookup yields CDR1 SNHLY and CDR2 FYNNEI. There are 14 residues in the CDR3. J was trimmed by 3 bases and V by 4 bases; bases with no gene match: 6. As DNA, the CDR3 is TGTGCCAGCAGTGCTCAACAGGGGATCTACGAGCAGTACTTC. It specifies CASSAQQGIYEQYF.

The V and J genes are TRBV28 and TRBJ2-5; TRBD2 aligns across 10 bases. Germline V gene lookup returns CDR1 MDHEN and CDR2 SYDVKM. Unmatched junction bases numbered 10, after V lost 4 bases and J lost 5 bases. The length of the CDR3 is 16 residues. The CDR3 sequence: CASSSLAGAGTETQYF. CDR3 DNA: TGTGCCAGCAGTTCCCTAGCGGGAGCCGGTACGGAGACCCAGTACTTC.

This chain links TRBV6-1 with TRBJ1-6, with D perhaps TRBD1 (6 bases). Trimming pared 1 base from V and 8 bases from J, leaving 6 bases between. Per the germline V gene, CDR1 is MNHNS and CDR2 is SASEGT. The CDR3 totals 13 residues. CDR3 amino acids: CASSEDRDSPLHF. CDR3 nucleotides: TGTGCCAGCAGTGAAGACAGGGATTCACCCCTCCACTTT.

This chain joins TRBV5-8 and TRBJ1-1; TRBD1 aligns across 10 bases. This CDR3 has 16 residues. V shed 4 bases, J shed 3 bases, and the junction held 9 bases outside the gene matches. Germline loops: CDR1 SGHTS, CDR2 YDEGEE. The chain's CDR3 is CASSRDRGFWDTEAFF. The CDR3 nucleotides are TGTGCCAGCAGCCGGGACAGGGGATTTTGGGACACTGAAGCTTTCTTT.

The chain employs TRBV2 and TRBJ1-3; no reliable D call. Germline V CDR1 and CDR2: SNHLY, FYNNEI. CDR3 length: 15 amino acids. Deletions cut 4 bases from V and 0 bases from J, with 10 bases between. CDR3 in DNA: TGTGCCAGCAGTGCCCAAAGAAACTCTGGAAACACCATATATTTT. It encodes CASSAQRNSGNTIYF.

The chain joins TRBV5-6 to TRBJ2-4, with D perhaps TRBD2 (5 bases). Germline V gene data show CDR1 as SGHDT and CDR2 as YYEEEE. With 2 bases removed from V and 2 bases from J, the gap between germline ends came to 8 bases. This CDR3 spans 14 amino acids. This CDR3 is CASSFRGTKNIQYF. CDR3 nucleotides: TGTGCCAGCAGCTTCCGGGGTACCAAAAACATTCAGTACTTC.

This chain joins TRBV11-3 and TRBJ2-1, with 11 bases fitting TRBD2. CDR3 length: 16 amino acids. Germline-derived CDR1 and CDR2 are SGHNT and YENEEA. V dropped 4 bases and J dropped 4; count of bases not matched to a gene: 6. CDR3 DNA sequence: TGTGCCAGCAGCTCAGCCGGGACTAGCGGATACAATGAGCAGTTCTTC. It codes for CASSSAGTSGYNEQFF.

This clone has more than one count but fewer than ten. The J gene is TRBJ2-3, the V gene TRBV5-1; D ambiguous. Trimming removed 0 bases from V and 5 bases from J, with 10 bases in between. The germline CDR1 and CDR2 sequences are SGHRS and YFSETQ. The CDR3 covers 14 residues. The CDR3 region is CASSLGGRVDTQYF. CDR3 bases: TGCGCCAGCAGCTTGGGTGGAAGGGTAGATACGCAGTATTTT.

V is TRBV19 and J is TRBJ1-6; D is possibly TRBD1 (6 bases). The length of the CDR3 is 15 residues. CDR1 LNHDA and CDR2 SQIVND come from the germline V gene (reference sequence). V gave up 5 bases and J gave up 9 bases, with 17 bases separating them. The chain's CDR3 is CASSLYRASTSPLHF. The CDR3 region has the DNA TGTGCCAGTAGTTTATACAGGGCCTCAACTTCACCCCTCCACTTT.

V is TRBV5-8 and J is TRBJ1-5; D is unclear. V was clipped by 1 base and J by 5 bases, with 10 bases between them. The germline V gene encodes CDR1 SGHTS and CDR2 YDEGEE. This CDR3 region has 14 residues. As DNA, the CDR3 is TGTGCCAGCAGCTTGCCAGGATGGGATCAGCCCCAGCATTTT. Residues: CASSLPGWDQPQHF.

The chain joins TRBV7-9 to TRBJ2-1; TRBD2 matches 11 bases. V shed 3 bases and J 5 bases; nucleotides not matched to a gene: 3. Germline lookup yields CDR1 SEHNR and CDR2 FQNEAQ (reference sequence). CDR3 length equals 15 residues. CDR3 bases: TGTGCCAGCAGCTTCTTAGCGGGAGGGGACAATGAGCAGTTCTTC. Protein sequence: CASSFLAGGDNEQFF.

This clone appeared a few times. This chain uses TRBV10-3 with TRBJ2-3, with 10 bases lining up with TRBD2. Germline values: CDR1 ENHRY, CDR2 SYGVKD. V shed 3 bases, J shed 4 bases, and the junction held 4 bases outside the gene matches. This CDR3 region has 15 residues. The CDR3 DNA is TGTGCCATCAGTGACTCTAGCGGGAGCTCAGATACGCAGTATTTT. Translated: CAISDSSGSSDTQYF.

The rearrangement uses TRBV5-1 and TRBJ2-2; 7 bases align to TRBD1. The ends lost 4 bases at V and 5 bases at J; junction bases unmatched: 8. From germline, CDR1 is SGHRS and CDR2 YFSETQ. This CDR3 comprises 15 residues. CDR3 loop: CASSPRARGTGELFF. The CDR3 bases are TGCGCCAGCAGCCCCCGGGCCAGGGGGACCGGGGAGCTGTTTTTT. Filled out from reference TRBV5-1 and TRBJ2-2, the complete variable domain reads KAGVTQTPRYLIKTRGQQVTLSCSPISGHRSVSWYQQTPGQGLQFLFEYFSETQRNKGNFPGRFSGRQFSNSRSEMNVSTLELGDSALYLCASSPRARGTGELFFGEGSRLTVL.

This clone was recorded a few times. This rearrangement joins TRBV5-1 to TRBJ2-5; TRBD2 matches 12 bases. The CDR3 covers 15 residues. Germline-derived CDR1 and CDR2 are SGHRS and YFSETQ. V shed 4 bases and J 2 bases; nucleotides not matched to a gene: 3. CDR3 in DNA: TGCGCCAGCAGCCCTGGACTAGCGGGACAAGAGACCCAGTACTTC. Translated, it gives CASSPGLAGQETQYF.

This chain uses TRBV28 with TRBJ2-7, with D possibly TRBD2 on 6 matching bases. This CDR3 spans 15 amino acids. Trimming removed 4 bases at V and 3 bases at J, with 16 bases between. The germline gives CDR1 MDHEN, CDR2 SYDVKM. CDR3 protein: CASSSTGTDYYEQYF. The CDR3 DNA follows: TGTGCCAGCAGTTCTACCGGGACTGATTACTACGAGCAGTACTTC.

V is TRBV5-1 and J is TRBJ1-1; D is possibly TRBD1 (6 bases). The germline V and J ends were trimmed by 6 bases and 3 bases, with 18 bases remaining between them. Germline assignment: CDR1 SGHRS and CDR2 YFSETQ. The CDR3 is 15 amino acids. This CDR3 is CASTSSMGAYTEAFF. The CDR3 nucleotides read TGCGCCAGCACCTCCAGCATGGGGGCCTACACTGAAGCTTTCTTT.

The CDR3 region has the DNA TGTGCCAGCAGCGAGCGAACAGGGGTTGGTCTCTATGGCTACACCTTC. Protein product: CASSERTGVGLYGYTF. This chain links TRBV9 with TRBJ1-2; 7 bases align to TRBD1. Looked up from germline, CDR1 is SGDLS and CDR2 is YYNGEE. With 3 bases clipped from V and 4 bases from J, the junction kept 12 bases outside the gene matches. CDR3 length: 16 residues.

The chain joins TRBV6-5 to TRBJ2-7, with a tentative D call TRBD2 (7 bases). Germline CDR1 reads MNHEY; CDR2 reads SVGAGI. Trimming left V 4 bases short and J 6 bases short, with 19 bases between. The CDR3 length is 15 residues. The CDR3 is CASSWERDIRPEQYF. The DNA for the CDR3 is TGTGCCAGCAGTTGGGAGCGGGACATCCGACCCGAGCAGTACTTC.

In this sample, this clone turned up a few times. The chain has TRBV5-1 and TRBJ2-6, with 10 bases that match TRBD1. With V trimmed by 2 bases and J by 0 bases, 11 bases remained unmatched. Germline V gene data show CDR1 as SGHRS and CDR2 as YFSETQ. This CDR3 is built from 20 residues. DNA for the CDR3: TGCGCCAGCAGCTTAGAGAGACAGGGGGCTCTCGTCTCTGGGGCCAACGTCCTGACTTTC. Protein sequence: CASSLERQGALVSGANVLTF.

The V gene is TRBV23-1, the J gene TRBJ2-3; 7 nucleotides align to TRBD1. TRBV23-1 is flagged as an ORF with uncertain function. V was clipped by 1 base and J by 2 bases; unmatched bases: 6. The CDR3 is 16 residues long. Here the CDR3 DNA reads TGCGCCAGCAGTCAATACTCGGACAGGCTCACAGATACGCAGTATTTT. Protein: CASSQYSDRLTDTQYF.

This sequence joins TRBV18 and TRBJ1-4, with D unresolved. Deletions cut 2 bases from V and 6 bases from J, with 13 bases between. Germline V gene lookup returns CDR1 KGHSH and CDR2 LQKENI. The CDR3 contains 15 residues. Here the CDR3 DNA reads TGTGCCAGCTCACCAACAGCGTCGCGGGATGAAAAACTGTTTTTT. Amino acids: CASSPTASRDEKLFF.